This TCR beta chain is from a study of glioma-infiltrating T cells after dendritic cell vaccination. Study as a whole: Dendritic cell vaccination trial patients had either newly diagnosed or recurrent glioblastoma. Three intradermal dendritic cell vaccine injections were given every two weeks.

None of the glioblastoma patients had an isocitrate dehydrogenase mutation. The CDR3 sequence is 14 residues long. CDR1 and CDR2 (germline): SGHTA, FQGTGA. Germline trimming cut 4 bases from V and 10 bases from J; bases unmatched to any gene: 4. Profiling relied on immunoSEQ multiplex PCR, and the TCRdb table lists in-frame clones only, not all of them. The sample carries roughly 47,000 clones, over 75% recorded once. The sequencing here drew on blood, taken before dendritic cell vaccination. The chain joins TRBV7-3 to TRBJ2-1; 13 bases align to TRBD2. The source is a human donor with glioblastoma. CDR3 protein: CASSSGTSGTEQFF. CDR3 nucleotide sequence: TGTGCCAGCAGCTCCGGGACTAGCGGGACCGAGCAGTTCTTC.